This T cell receptor (beta chain) was retrieved from a study of T cell clusters in autoimmune cytopenias. Looked up from germline, CDR1 is LNHDA and CDR2 is SQIVND (reference sequence). The CDR3 spans 12 residues. Roughly 40,000 genome equivalents of blood DNA were amplified for TRB. TRB was amplified by touch-down multiplex PCR, primer pools A and B combined. TCRdb re-called the multiplex PCR reads; every CDR3 protein appears as one record, without DNA. The repertoire table contains approximately 15,000 distinct CDR3 sequences. The same sample was also used in a study of T cell repertoires in aging, cancer and after chemotherapy. From that report: Roughly 9.1 million TCR reads were in the whole dataset. Age-matched healthy donors had significantly more diverse, less clonal blood TCR repertoires than untreated cancer patients.

The sequence was collected from a human donor in good health. The specimen was peripheral blood. The V gene is TRBV19, the J gene TRBJ1-6. CDR3 protein: CASQGGSAPLHF.